This T cell receptor (beta chain) was profiled in a study of T cells in Graves' hyperthyroidism and ophthalmopathy. Study results and limitations: In validation, the model predicted ophthalmopathy. These predictions came a median approximately six months before onset.

RNA transcripts provided the source from which TCR beta CDR3 regions were amplified. The HTBI primer set served for first-round RT-PCR of the TCR CDR3. TCRdb reanalysed the multiplex PCR reads using MiXCR and keeps one entry per CDR3 protein. The sample consists of roughly 840,000 distinct CDR3 sequences, roughly 37% of them appearing once. The sample holds a few counts of this clonotype. The antigen remains unidentified. The CDR3 runs to 14 residues. The V and J ends lost 6 bases and 8 bases respectively, with 19 bases between them. These patients, aged 18 to 65, had recently diagnosed hyperthyroidism lasting under 2 months. Diagnoses were made from clinical symptoms, serum measures (thyroxine and TRAb), thyroid ultrasound and orbital computed tomography. PBMCs were collected from an approximately 10 ml volume of fresh peripheral blood.

Sequencing was performed on blood. This receptor was taken from a man aged 18 to 30 with Graves' hyperthyroidism. This sequence joins TRBV12-3 or TRBV12-4 and TRBJ1-1; D possibly corresponds to TRBD1 (6 bases). Here the CDR3 reads CASRTGTPRAEAFF. In DNA form, the CDR3 reads TGTGCCAGCAGAACAGGGACCCCTCGAGCGGAAGCTTTCTTT.